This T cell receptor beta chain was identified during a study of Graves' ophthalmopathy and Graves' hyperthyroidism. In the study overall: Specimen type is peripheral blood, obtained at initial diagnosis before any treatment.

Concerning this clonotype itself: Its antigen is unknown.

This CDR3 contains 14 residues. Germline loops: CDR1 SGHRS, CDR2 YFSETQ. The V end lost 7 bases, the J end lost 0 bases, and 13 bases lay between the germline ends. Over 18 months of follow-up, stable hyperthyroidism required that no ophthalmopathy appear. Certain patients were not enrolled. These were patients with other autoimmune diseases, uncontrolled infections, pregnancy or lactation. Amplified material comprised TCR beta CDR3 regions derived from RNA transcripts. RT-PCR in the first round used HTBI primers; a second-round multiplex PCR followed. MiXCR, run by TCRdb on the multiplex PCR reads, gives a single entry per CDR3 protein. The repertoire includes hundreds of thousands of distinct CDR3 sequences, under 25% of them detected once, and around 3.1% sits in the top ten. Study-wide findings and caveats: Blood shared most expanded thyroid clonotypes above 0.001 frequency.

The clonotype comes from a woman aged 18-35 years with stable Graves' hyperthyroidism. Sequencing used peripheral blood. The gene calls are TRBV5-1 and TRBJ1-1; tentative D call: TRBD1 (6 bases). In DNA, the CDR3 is TGCGCCAGCCAAAGGGACAACATGAACACTGAAGCTTTCTTT. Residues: CASQRDNMNTEAFF.